These 11 T cell receptor beta chains were all obtained from the same sample, sequenced in a study of T-cell memory formation after mild COVID-19. TCRdb re-called the 5' RACE reads through MiXCR, storing one row per CDR3 protein. The sample lists hundreds of thousands of distinct CDR3 sequences; roughly 21% were seen once. Sequenced sample: PBMCs or a T cell subset sorted from them (not recorded which). The receptors shown here come from an adult woman who had mild COVID-19 (a few samples of this study predate the infection). Cell type and time point are not known.

V usage is TRBV20-1 and J usage is TRBJ1-1; tentative D call: TRBD1 (6 bases). Trimming pared 2 bases from V and 7 bases from J, leaving 11 bases between. The CDR3 is 12 amino acids. Germline V CDR1 and CDR2: DFQATT, SNEGSKA (reference sequence). In DNA form, the CDR3 reads TGCAGTGCTAGACCCGGGACAAATGAAGCTTTCTTT. Amino acid sequence: CSARPGTNEAFF.

This clonotype occurred a few times. The rearrangement uses TRBV12-3 or TRBV12-4 and TRBJ2-3; D remains unclear. CDR3 length equals 14 residues. Between the trimmed V and J ends, which lost 5 bases and 3 bases, there was a span of 12 bases. CDR3 in DNA: TGTGCCAGCAGTCGGACCCCCACAACAGATACGCAGTATTTT. This encodes CASSRTPTTDTQYF.

This rearrangement joins TRBV12-3 or TRBV12-4 to TRBJ1-1; possible D gene TRBD1, 6 bases. The CDR3 has 15 residues. Trimming took 4 bases from V and 2 from J, leaving 14 bases between them. The CDR3 reads CASSSVSGANTEAFF. The CDR3 region has the DNA TGTGCCAGCAGTTCCGTATCGGGGGCAAACACTGAAGCTTTCTTT.

V is TRBV3-1 and J is TRBJ1-2; 7 positions agree with TRBD1. The J segment lost 3 bases and the V segment lost 11 bases, leaving 3 bases of the junction unmatched. The CDR3 is 11 amino acids. Germline CDR1 is LGHDT and CDR2 is YNNKEL (reference sequence). The CDR3 spells CAAGTDYGYTF. For the CDR3, the DNA is TGTGCCGCGGGGACAGACTATGGCTACACCTTC.

V gene TRBV25-1 combines with J gene TRBJ2-5, with D possibly matching TRBD1 (6 bases). The germline CDR1 and CDR2 sequences are MGHDK and SYGVNS. The length of the CDR3 is 14 residues. The germline V and J ends were trimmed by 3 bases and 7 bases, with 15 bases remaining between them. CDR3 sequence: CASSDSRGKGTQYF. CDR3 nucleotide sequence: TGTGCCAGCAGTGATAGCAGGGGAAAAGGGACCCAGTACTTC.

This clonotype was picked up a small number of times. The genes are TRBV7-9 and TRBJ2-3, with TRBD2 matching over 12 bases. J was trimmed by 4 bases and V by 1 base; bases with no gene match: 6. The CDR3 spans 17 residues. Germline values: CDR1 SEHNR, CDR2 FQNEAQ (reference sequence). The CDR3 coding sequence is TGTGCCAGCAGCTTAGAATCTCTAGCGGGAGGGGCAGATACGCAGTATTTT. Amino acids: CASSLESLAGGADTQYF.

This clonotype was picked up one time. The chain recombines TRBV4-2 with TRBJ2-7; no definite D call. The CDR3 sequence is 15 residues long. CDR1 LGHNA and CDR2 YNFKEQ come from the germline V gene. V lost 0 bases and J lost 3, with 12 bases in between. The CDR3 DNA is TGTGCCAGCAGCCAAGAAAGCGAACCGTACTACGAGCAGTACTTC. Its translation: CASSQESEPYYEQYF.

The rearrangement uses TRBV3-1 and TRBJ2-1, with 9 bases lining up with TRBD1. Germline V lookup: CDR1 LGHDT, CDR2 YNNKEL (reference sequence). With V trimmed by 4 bases and J by 9 bases, 7 bases remained unmatched. The CDR3 length is 14 residues. The CDR3 loop is CASSPGTGIPEQFF. CDR3 DNA: TGTGCCAGCAGCCCCGGGACAGGGATTCCTGAGCAGTTCTTC.

The V call is TRBV7-3, the J call TRBJ1-1, with 9 bases matching TRBD1. Germline lookup yields CDR1 SGHTA and CDR2 FQGTGA. The CDR3 runs 14 residues. J gave up 4 bases and V 4 bases, and 4 bases lay outside the gene matches. The CDR3 loop is CASSWTGVGTEAFF. In DNA, the CDR3 is TGTGCCAGCAGCTGGACAGGGGTCGGCACTGAAGCTTTCTTT.

This clonotype was seen a handful of times. CDR3 residues: CASSPAGLNYGYTF. The CDR3 DNA sequence: TGTGCCAGCAGCCCGGCGGGGCTCAACTATGGCTACACCTTC. The V and J genes are TRBV7-3 and TRBJ1-2, with D maybe TRBD1 (5 bases). CDR3 length: 14 amino acids. Germline CDR1 is SGHTA and CDR2 is FQGTGA. Trimming took off 5 bases at V and 2 bases at J, with 12 bases between the two ends.

With regard to this clonotype: A much larger clone differs by one base, so this may be a read error. The chain links TRBV2 to TRBJ2-2; 7 bases are shared with TRBD1. V lost 6 bases and J lost 0; bases outside the gene matches: 4. The CDR3 is 15 residues long. The germline V gene has CDR1 SNHLY and CDR2 FYNNEI. Written as DNA, the CDR3 is TGTGCCAGCAGCGCCGGGACAGCGAACACCGGGGAGCTGTTTTTT. The encoded protein is CASSAGTANTGELFF.